This T cell receptor beta chain was obtained from a study of PD-1 blockade in classical Hodgkin lymphoma. The study's findings and limits: Lower baseline TCR diversity marked trial partial responders and progressors.

V was pared by 5 bases and J by 6 bases, with 22 bases between. CDR3 length equals 17 residues. Germline CDR1 is MNHEY and CDR2 is SMNVEV (reference sequence). As regards this clone: No antigen is known for it.

Some clones are missing from TCRdb's copy, which holds only in-frame ones; the method was immunoSEQ multiplex PCR. This sample has tens of thousands of clones, with roughly nine tenths found just once. Brentuximab vedotin exposure varied, and every patient relapsed after autologous stem cell transplantation. V usage is TRBV27 and J usage is TRBJ1-4; a weak D match, TRBD1 (5 bases). This sequence was found in a human donor with classical Hodgkin lymphoma. Material: peripheral blood mononuclear cells (PBMCs), obtained at baseline. The chain's CDR3 is CASSPSPFGGEDEKLFF. CDR3 coding DNA: TGTGCCAGCAGTCCCTCACCGTTCGGGGGGGAAGATGAAAAACTGTTTTTT. The whole variable domain, filled in from reference TRBV27 and TRBJ1-4, reads EAQVTQNPRYLITVTGKKLTVTCSQNMNHEYMSWYRQDPGLGLRQIYYSMNVEVTDKGDVPEGYKVSRKEKRNFPLILESPSPNQTSLYFCASSPSPFGGEDEKLFFGSGTQLSVL.